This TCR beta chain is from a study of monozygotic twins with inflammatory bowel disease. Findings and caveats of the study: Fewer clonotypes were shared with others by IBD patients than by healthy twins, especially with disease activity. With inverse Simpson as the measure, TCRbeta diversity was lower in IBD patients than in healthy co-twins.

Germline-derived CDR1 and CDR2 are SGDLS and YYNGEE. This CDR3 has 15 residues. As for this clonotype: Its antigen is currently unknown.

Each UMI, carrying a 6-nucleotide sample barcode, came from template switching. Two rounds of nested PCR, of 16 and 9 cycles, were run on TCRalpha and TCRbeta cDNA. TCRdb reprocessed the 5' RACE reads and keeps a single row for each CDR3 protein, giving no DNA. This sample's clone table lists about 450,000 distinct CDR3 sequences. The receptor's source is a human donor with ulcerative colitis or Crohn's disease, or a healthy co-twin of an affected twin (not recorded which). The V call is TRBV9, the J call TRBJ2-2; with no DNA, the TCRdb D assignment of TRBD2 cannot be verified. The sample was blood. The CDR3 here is CASSVVAGAAGELFF.